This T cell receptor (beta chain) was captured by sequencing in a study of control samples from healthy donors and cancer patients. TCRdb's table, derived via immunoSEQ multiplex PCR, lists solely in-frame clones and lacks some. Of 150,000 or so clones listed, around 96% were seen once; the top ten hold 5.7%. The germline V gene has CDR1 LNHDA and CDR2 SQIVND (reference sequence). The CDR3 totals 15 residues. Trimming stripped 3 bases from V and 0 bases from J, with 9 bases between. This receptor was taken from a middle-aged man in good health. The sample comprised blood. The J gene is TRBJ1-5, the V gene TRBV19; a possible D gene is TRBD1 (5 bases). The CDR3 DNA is TGTGCCAGTAGTATCGGGGGTTATAGCAATCAGCCCCAGCATTTT. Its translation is CASSIGGYSNQPQHF.